This T cell receptor beta chain is from a study of OX40 agonist ivuxolimab in advanced cancers. Profiled with immunoSEQ multiplex PCR; TCRdb holds only in-frame clones, not every one. The table shows 80,000 or so clones, with roughly 85% occurring only once. Study-level results: In the 0.1-3.0 mg/kg groups, partial responders showed among the lowest expansion.

The CDR3 runs 13 residues. The V end lost 2 bases, the J end lost 3 bases, and 7 bases lay between the germline ends. In germline, CDR1 is MDHEN, CDR2 SYDVKM. Regarding this clone: Its specificity is not known.

This sequence was found in an adult with an advanced solid tumor such as melanoma, head and neck, liver or kidney cancer. The source was CD4+ or CD8+ T cells sorted from blood, collected in a trial of the OX40 agonist ivuxolimab. This sequence joins TRBV28 and TRBJ1-2, with D uncertain. The CDR3 loop reads CASSLPTDYGYTF. Written as DNA, the CDR3 is TGTGCCAGCAGTTTACCGACCGACTATGGCTACACCTTC.